This is a list of T cell receptor beta chains from one sample in a study of T cell responses to AZD1222 COVID-19 vaccine. The data were produced by immunoSEQ multiplex PCR, yet TCRdb's version contains in-frame clones alone and is incomplete. The table lists some 85,000 clones, around 90% of them singletons. Sequenced here: peripheral blood, sampled on day 0 of AZD1222 vaccination. The receptor set was obtained from an adult in good health. Both conserved end residues are part of each CDR3. D genes are given only for firm matches. Only some rows state a clone size, as once, few, many or a class for expanded clones.

-	TRBV7-3	TRBJ2-7	-	CASSSGTRLDEQYF	TGTGCCAGCAGCTCCGGGACGAGACTTGACGAGCAGTACTTC
TRBD1	TRBV2	TRBJ1-1	-	CASRGGQLTEAFF	TGTGCCAGCAGGGGGGGACAGCTAACTGAAGCTTTCTTT
TRBD1	TRBV27	TRBJ2-7	-	CASSQGTGQAYEQYF	TGTGCCAGCTCTCAGGGGACGGGACAGGCGTACGAGCAGTACTTC
-	TRBV3-1/TRBV3-2	TRBJ1-2	-	CASSVDAGGGTYGYTF	TGTGCCAGCAGCGTCGATGCCGGAGGAGGGACCTATGGCTACACCTTC
TRBD1	TRBV2	TRBJ1-5	-	CASISDRGNQPQHF	TGTGCCAGCATATCCGACAGGGGCAATCAGCCCCAGCATTTT
TRBD1	TRBV7-2	TRBJ1-6	-	CASSPGQGIVSPLHF	TGTGCCAGCAGCCCGGGACAGGGTATTGTGTCACCCCTCCACTTT
-	TRBV4-2	TRBJ2-3	-	CASSQSRGGSDQYF	TGTGCCAGCAGCCAGAGTCGGGGTGGTAGCGACCAGTATTTT
-	TRBV28	TRBJ1-4	-	CASSQGPLLANEKLFF	TGTGCCAGCAGCCAAGGTCCCCTGCTGGCTAATGAAAAACTGTTTTTT
TRBD1	TRBV5-5	TRBJ1-2	once	CASSLLGQSSGYTF	TGTGCCAGCAGCTTGTTGGGACAGTCTAGTGGCTACACCTTC
-	TRBV19	TRBJ2-7	-	CASSLSLTARSSYEQYF	TGTGCCAGTAGTCTTTCCCTGACTGCTAGGAGCTCCTACGAGCAGTACTTC
-	TRBV28	TRBJ1-2	-	CASSSVTTPSRHGYTF	TGTGCCAGCAGTTCGGTGACCACTCCCTCGCGGCATGGCTACACCTTC
-	TRBV3-1/TRBV3-2	TRBJ1-5	-	CASSQGGSGQPQHF	TGTGCCAGCAGCCAAGGGGGGTCAGGTCAGCCCCAGCATTTT
-	TRBV6-5	TRBJ2-2	-	CASSYMGSANTGELFF	TGTGCCAGCAGTTACATGGGGTCCGCGAACACCGGGGAGCTGTTTTTT
TRBD1	TRBV3-1/TRBV3-2	TRBJ2-7	-	CASSPPGQDYEQYF	TGTGCCAGCAGCCCCCCGGGACAGGACTACGAGCAGTACTTC
TRBD1	TRBV28	TRBJ1-3	once	CASSSGQSSGNTIYF	TGTGCCAGCAGCTCGGGACAGTCCTCTGGAAACACCATATATTTT
-	TRBV5-1	TRBJ2-7	-	CASSWTSMTKTYEQYF	TGCGCCAGCAGCTGGACCTCTATGACCAAGACCTACGAGCAGTACTTC
TRBD1	TRBV29-1	TRBJ1-2	-	CSVGGTGGGYGYTF	TGCAGCGTCGGTGGGACAGGGGGCGGCTATGGCTACACCTTC
TRBD1	TRBV19	TRBJ1-4	-	CASSIDPMGQGFYEKLFF	TGTGCCAGTAGTATAGATCCTATGGGACAGGGGTTTTATGAAAAACTGTTTTTT
TRBD2	TRBV6-5	TRBJ2-7	-	CASSFPSGRSSYEQYF	TGTGCCAGCAGTTTCCCCAGCGGGAGGTCTTCCTACGAGCAGTACTTC
TRBD1	TRBV27	TRBJ2-1	-	CASSLSGQGPNEQFF	TGTGCCAGCAGTTTATCCGGACAGGGCCCCAATGAGCAGTTCTTC
TRBD1	TRBV3-1/TRBV3-2	TRBJ1-2	-	CASSHSDRTRGYTF	TGTGCCAGCAGCCATTCGGACAGGACAAGAGGCTACACCTTC
-	TRBV11-1	TRBJ2-7	-	CASSPGMGVEQYF	TGTGCCAGCAGCCCGGGGATGGGGGTCGAGCAGTACTTC
-	TRBV25-1	TRBJ2-5	-	CASSPQRRRQETQYF	TGTGCCAGCAGTCCCCAAAGGAGGCGCCAAGAGACCCAGTACTTC
TRBD2	TRBV28	TRBJ2-7	-	CASSLIASGRGFYEQYF	TGTGCCAGCAGTTTAATAGCTAGCGGGAGGGGTTTCTACGAGCAGTACTTC
-	TRBV15	TRBJ1-3	-	CATSSQPEFRSGNTIYF	TGTGCCACCAGCAGCCAGCCCGAATTTCGCTCTGGAAACACCATATATTTT